What follows is one T cell receptor beta chain and its context. Its antigen is currently not known. There are no base qualities to consult, and no much larger clone falls within one base. These data belong to a study of blood T cell repertoires in COVID-19 (dated by TCRdb to about 2020). About the study as a whole: Samples covering the acute and convalescent phases of COVID-19 were provided by collaborators in the United States, Italy and Spain. Deeply sampled blood TCRbeta repertoires from subjects exposed to, actively infected with, or recovered from COVID-19 were included in the dataset. The material from the prospective study consisted of cDNA or gDNA derived from T cells, B-cell-depleted T cells, or PBMCs. The sample metadata nearly always contained a de-identified subject ID, COVID-19 status, age in years and sex. Where available, HLA class I and class II types were taken from metadata supplied by the sample provider and were not determined by assay-based typing. Samples came from the ongoing ImmuneRACE study (first 160 participants) plus 1,254 subjects from 6 global collaborators. A freely available public database, intended as a resource for researchers studying the immune response to SARS-CoV-2, is where the repertoires were released. Broader findings and caveats from the paper: How much clinical and demographic metadata was included differed by source and by participant, and the metadata was provided uncurated.

Participants in the prospective study were enrolled through a virtual design, were aged about 18 to 89 years, and lived in about 25 United States geographic areas. To assign participants to cohorts, the prospective study relied on clinical history that participants themselves reported in a screening survey and a study questionnaire. Each participant in the prospective study had whole blood, serum and a nasopharyngeal or oropharyngeal swab collected by mobile phlebotomists. Over a roughly 2-month period, participants in the prospective study had the option of providing additional blood draws and questionnaires. Blood samples from the prospective study were shipped frozen or at room temperature prior to DNA extraction. TCRbeta CDR3 regions were amplified from genomic DNA by means of the immunoSEQ Assay, a bias-controlled multiplex PCR. The paper's processing steps were these. The number of nucleated cells in each sample was estimated by amplification of reference gene primers within the assay. To quantify the absolute abundance of each unique TCRbeta CDR3 rearrangement, sequence reads were collapsed and filtered. For each sample, productive Simpson clonality was calculated as the square root of Simpson's diversity index over productive rearrangements. This immuneACCESS table, as held by TCRdb, lists in-frame sequences with V and J called but not all clones. Of the missing ones, under half trace to an unresolved V gene in checked studies; the others have no known cause. V and J calls and clone size are copied from that table; D and trimming were computed from the DNA. Present in this sample are about 210,000 clones, under 90% of which were seen just once. The ten most abundant clones make up 8% to 9% of the sample.

V has 4 bases trimmed and J has 7 bases trimmed; junction bases matching no gene number 9. The CDR3 covers 16 residues, taking in both the cysteine and the phenylalanine. Of the read, only the CDR3 DNA is kept; its 48 bases are in frame from base 1. CDR1 and CDR2, per the germline V gene, are SGDLS and YYNGEE. The sequence came from a woman aged 45-59 years with acute COVID-19. The specimen was PBMCs or T cells enriched from blood (not recorded which). In this chain, TRBV9 is recombined with TRBJ2-2, and 11 junction bases match TRBD2. The sequence in DNA is TGTGCCAGCAGCCCCCGAGTAGCGGGGGGGAACGGGGAGCTGTTTTTT. This yields the protein CASSPRVAGGNGELFF.